This T cell receptor beta chain was profiled in a study of response to subunit inactivated influenza vaccine. About this clonotype itself: The antigen remains unidentified.

Study conclusions and caveats: It was suggested by the authors that few new T cells are recruited by each seasonal influenza vaccination.

The germline V gene has CDR1 ENHRY and CDR2 SYGVKD. The V end lost 4 bases, the J end lost 8 bases, and 12 bases lay between the germline ends. The CDR3 is 13 residues long. From the RT-PCR reads, TCRdb called clonotypes with MiXCR, one entry per CDR3 protein. The sample shows 200,000 to 300,000 distinct CDR3 sequences, 10% to 15% of them seen only once. This receptor was taken from a man aged 45 to 65 who received an inactivated influenza vaccine. The material was non-naive T cells sorted from PBMCs, obtained around two weeks before vaccination. The V gene is TRBV10-3, the J gene TRBJ2-1; D uncertain. CDR3 coding DNA: TGTGCCATCAGTGGGGTCAGGTCGGATGAGCAGTTCTTC. Its protein is CAISGVRSDEQFF.